These T cell receptor beta chains were read from a single sample in a study of T cell responses to AZD1222 COVID-19 vaccine. Some clones are missing from TCRdb's copy, which holds only in-frame ones; the method was immunoSEQ multiplex PCR. The table has about 110,000 clones, 87% seen once. The sequences come from peripheral blood, collected 28 days after the second AZD1222 dose. These receptors were collected from an adult who received the AZD1222 COVID-19 vaccine. The CDR3 runs from the conserved cysteine through the conserved F or W. Fields, in order: CDR3 length, V gene, J gene, CDR3 protein.

length: 16; V: TRBV3-1/TRBV3-2; J: TRBJ2-2; CDR3: CASSKGPGRPTGELFF
length: 14; V: TRBV5-4; J: TRBJ2-3; CDR3: CASTADSNTDTQYF
length: 13; V: TRBV2; J: TRBJ1-5; CDR3: CASRADSYQPQHF
length: 14; V: TRBV5-6; J: TRBJ2-3; CDR3: CASSGGYSTDTQYF
length: 13; V: TRBV4-3; J: TRBJ1-4; CDR3: CASSQGVEEKLFF
length: 12; V: TRBV12-3/TRBV12-4; J: TRBJ2-7; CDR3: CASSLIGYEQYF
length: 15; V: TRBV28; J: TRBJ2-7; CDR3: CASSFAGGLSYEQYF
length: 11; V: TRBV29-1; J: TRBJ1-1; CDR3: CSAGQGARSFF
length: 11; V: TRBV11-2; J: TRBJ2-7; CDR3: CASSRTYEQYF
length: 16; V: TRBV9; J: TRBJ2-5; CDR3: CASSPTRGAVQETQYF
length: 14; V: TRBV10-3; J: TRBJ2-1; CDR3: CAISGRGENNEQFF